This T cell receptor beta chain was recorded in a study of T cells in Graves' hyperthyroidism and ophthalmopathy. This clonotype appeared many times. Researchers amplified the TCR beta CDR3 regions from RNA transcripts. The HTBI set primed first-round TCR CDR3 RT-PCR. TCRdb reanalysed the multiplex PCR reads using MiXCR and keeps one entry per CDR3 protein. The sample lists a few hundred thousand distinct CDR3 sequences; approximately 17% were seen once. CDR3 length: 14 amino acids. Trimming cost V 0 bases and J 3 bases, with 8 bases left between them. Germline loops: CDR1 SGDLS, CDR2 YYNGEE. Sequenced input: blood. The source of this sequence is a man aged 18 to 30 with Graves' ophthalmopathy. The chain uses TRBV9 and TRBJ2-3, with no clear D. The CDR3 bases are TGTGCCAGCAGCGTAGATGCAGCTACAGATACGCAGTATTTT. It codes for CASSVDAATDTQYF. Combining the CDR3 with reference TRBV9 and TRBJ2-3 gives the whole variable domain DSGVTQTPKHLITATGQRVTLRCSPRSGDLSVYWYQQSLDQGLQFLIQYYNGEERAKGNILERFSAQQFPDLHSELNLSSLELGDSALYFCASSVDAATDTQYFGPGTRLTVL.